The rows below give T cell receptor beta chains drawn from one sample of a study of cytomegalovirus exposure and HLA in healthy donors. Clones were sequenced by immunoSEQ multiplex PCR, and TCRdb holds only the in-frame ones, with some missing. The sample has tens of thousands of clones; roughly 95% are singletons. Sequenced input: PBMCs. The receptors originated from a woman aged 18-30 years in good health and CMV-seronegative. Each CDR3 is given with its conserved first and last residue.

V,CDR3
TRBV6-1,CASRGTGLTDTQYF
TRBV5-1,CASSRGGGSGANVLTF
TRBV18,CASSPGQNYGYTF
TRBV6-6,CASSLLATEKLFF
TRBV7-2,CASSPQGTGVNTDTQYF
TRBV6-5,CASSEDRVIPEAFF
TRBV27,CASRARDRGRTGELFF
TRBV30,CAWSVWGGRAEAFF
TRBV19,CASSIGDRDFNQPQHF
TRBV30,CAWSEQPYSNQPQHF
TRBV10-3,CAISEGRRGLASLNEQFF
TRBV4-3,CASSQVGGHSLITGNTIYF
TRBV6-6,CASSYSAAGGETQYF
TRBV4-1,CASGTWRGRGEKLFF
TRBV6-5,CASSFNRDTEAFF
TRBV4-2,CASSQGQGDYEQYF
TRBV7-8,CASSLVGGGANVLTF